The clone carrying this TCR beta chain was recorded a few times. Antigen: not known. This specimen belongs to a study of T cells after yellow fever vaccination. Study-wide results and caveats: One caveat is that FACS-sorted repertoires could contain abundant clonotypes contaminating from the bulk population. Post-booster samples contained most primary-vaccination clones (about 96% CD4, almost 90% CD8). A faster peak, day 5 versus 15, was reached by the weaker secondary response.

TCR cDNA, made by 5'RACE template switching, carried an added universal primer site and UMIs. TCRdb itself ran the 5' RACE reads through MiXCR, one entry per CDR3 protein. The sample records under 600,000 distinct CDR3 sequences, 21% being singletons. V was clipped by 0 bases and J by 3 bases, with 6 bases between them. CDR3 length equals 13 residues. CDR1 and CDR2 from the germline V gene are MNHNY and SVGAGI (reference sequence). The TCR originated in a man aged 18 to 29 who received the YFV17D yellow fever vaccine. The chain is built from TRBV6-6 and TRBJ2-7; no definite D call. Sequenced here: PBMCs, sampled 20 to 25 days after the first yellow fever vaccination. The CDR3 reads CASSYSRSYEQYV. DNA of the CDR3: TGTGCCAGCAGTTACTCGAGAAGCTACGAGCAGTACGTC.